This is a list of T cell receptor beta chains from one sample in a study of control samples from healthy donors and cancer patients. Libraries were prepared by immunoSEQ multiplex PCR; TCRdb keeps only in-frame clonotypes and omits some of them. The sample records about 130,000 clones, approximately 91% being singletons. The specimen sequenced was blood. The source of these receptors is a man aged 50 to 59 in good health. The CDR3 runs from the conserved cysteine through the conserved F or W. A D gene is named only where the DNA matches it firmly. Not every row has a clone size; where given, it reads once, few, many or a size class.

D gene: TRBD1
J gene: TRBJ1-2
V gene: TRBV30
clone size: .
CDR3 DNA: TGTGCCTGGAGTCCGATTAGACAGGGCTTCTATGGCTACACCTTC
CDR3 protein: CAWSPIRQGFYGYTF

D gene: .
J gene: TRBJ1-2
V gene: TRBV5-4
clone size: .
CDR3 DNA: TGTGCCAGCAGCCCTAGGGGGGGGCCCAACTATGGCTACACCTTC
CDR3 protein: CASSPRGGPNYGYTF

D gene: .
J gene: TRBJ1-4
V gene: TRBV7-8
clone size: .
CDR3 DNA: TGTGCCAGCAGCTTGGCCAGATTTCGGGCTAATGAAAAACTGTTTTTT
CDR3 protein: CASSLARFRANEKLFF

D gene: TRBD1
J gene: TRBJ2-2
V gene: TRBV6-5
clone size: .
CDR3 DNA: TGTGCCAGCAGTTACTACGGGACAGTTCCCGGGGAGCTGTTTTTT
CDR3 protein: CASSYYGTVPGELFF

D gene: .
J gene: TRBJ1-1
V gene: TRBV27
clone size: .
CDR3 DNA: TGTGCCAGCACCCCATCGGGCGGCACTGAAGCTTTCTTT
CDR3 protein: CASTPSGGTEAFF

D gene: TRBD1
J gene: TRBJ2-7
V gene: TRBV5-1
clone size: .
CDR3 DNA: TGCGCCAGCAGCATCACCGGGACAGGGGGGTACGAGCAGTACTTC
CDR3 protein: CASSITGTGGYEQYF

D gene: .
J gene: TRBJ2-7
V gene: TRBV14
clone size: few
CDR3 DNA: TGTGCCAGCAGCCAAGATCAGGCCCTGGGGCAGTACTTC
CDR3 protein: CASSQDQALGQYF

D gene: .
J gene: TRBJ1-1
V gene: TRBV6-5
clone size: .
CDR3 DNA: TGTGCCAGCAGCCCAGGAGCTCTGAACACTGAAGCTTTCTTT
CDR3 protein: CASSPGALNTEAFF

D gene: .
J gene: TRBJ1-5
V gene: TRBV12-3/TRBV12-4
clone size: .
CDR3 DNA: TGTGCCAGCAGGAGCGGGGACGGTCAGCCCCAGCATTTT
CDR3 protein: CASRSGDGQPQHF

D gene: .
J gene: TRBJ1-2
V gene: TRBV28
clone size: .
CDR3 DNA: TGTGCCAGCAGTTTAAGCAGGGTCGCTAACTATGGCTACACCTTC
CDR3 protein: CASSLSRVANYGYTF

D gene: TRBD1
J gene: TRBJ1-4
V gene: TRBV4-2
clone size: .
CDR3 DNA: TGTGCCAGCAGCCTAGGGGACAGGGCTAATGAAAAACTGTTTTTT
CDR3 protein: CASSLGDRANEKLFF

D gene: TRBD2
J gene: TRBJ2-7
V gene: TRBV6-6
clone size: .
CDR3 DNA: TGTGCCAGCAGTTACGGGCTAGCGGCTACCTACGAGCAGTACTTC
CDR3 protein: CASSYGLAATYEQYF

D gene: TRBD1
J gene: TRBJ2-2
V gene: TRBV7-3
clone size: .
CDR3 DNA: TGTGCCAGCAGCACCCGACAGGGCTCGAACACCGGGGAGCTGTTTTTT
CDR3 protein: CASSTRQGSNTGELFF

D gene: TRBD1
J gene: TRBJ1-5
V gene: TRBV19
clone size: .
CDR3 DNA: TGTGCCAGTAGGGGGGGTGGGACAGGGGGAATTTGGCAGCCCCAGCATTTT
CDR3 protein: CASRGGGTGGIWQPQHF

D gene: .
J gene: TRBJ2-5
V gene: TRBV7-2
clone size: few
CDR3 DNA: TGTGCCATGCAGGAGGAGACCCAGTACTTC
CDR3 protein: CAMQEETQYF

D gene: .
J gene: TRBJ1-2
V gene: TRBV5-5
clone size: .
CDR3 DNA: TGTGCCAGCAGCTTGGCCGAGGGAATGGAATATGGCTACACCTTC
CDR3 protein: CASSLAEGMEYGYTF

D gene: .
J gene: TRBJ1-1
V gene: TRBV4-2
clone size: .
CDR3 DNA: TGTGCCAGCAGCCAGATTACGGACACTGAAGCTTTCTTT
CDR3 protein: CASSQITDTEAFF

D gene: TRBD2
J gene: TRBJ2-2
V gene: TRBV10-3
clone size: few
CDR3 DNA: TGTGCCATCAGTGATGGGACTAGGGCCGGGGAGCTGTTTTTT
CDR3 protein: CAISDGTRAGELFF

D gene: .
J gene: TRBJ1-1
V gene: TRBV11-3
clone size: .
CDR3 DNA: TGTGCCAGCAGGTCGACAGGTGGCCTGAACACTGAAGCTTTCTTT
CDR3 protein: CASRSTGGLNTEAFF

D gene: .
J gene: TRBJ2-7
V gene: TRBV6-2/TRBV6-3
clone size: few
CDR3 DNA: TGTGCCAGCAGTCTCCGGTGGGGGGCCTCCTACGAGCAGTACTTC
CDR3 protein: CASSLRWGASYEQYF

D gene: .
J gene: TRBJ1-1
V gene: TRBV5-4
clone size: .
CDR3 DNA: TGTGCCAGCAGTCTCAGGACGGCTCGGAACACTGAAGCTTTCTTT
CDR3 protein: CASSLRTARNTEAFF

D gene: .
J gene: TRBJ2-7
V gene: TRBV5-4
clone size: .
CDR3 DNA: TGTGCCAGCAGTCGGGGGCGGGCCTACGAGCAGTACTTC
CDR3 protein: CASSRGRAYEQYF

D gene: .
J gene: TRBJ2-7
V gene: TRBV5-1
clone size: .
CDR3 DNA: TGCGCCAGCAGCTACGGGTGGGGTGCGGGGCAGTACTTC
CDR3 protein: CASSYGWGAGQYF

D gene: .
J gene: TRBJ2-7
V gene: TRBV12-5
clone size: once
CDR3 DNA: TGTGCTAGTGGTCAGGACAGCGGAATCTCCGAGCAGTACTTC
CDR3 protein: CASGQDSGISEQYF